The T cell receptor (beta chain) under discussion was sequenced for a study of T cell responses to AZD1222 COVID-19 vaccine. The overall study: Second-dose timings of about 4 or about 12 weeks were pooled.

A word on this clone: Antigen: not known.

The CDR3 sequence is 13 residues long. After removal of 2 bases from V and 7 bases from J, the junction contained 2 bases not matched to a gene. Per the germline V gene, CDR1 is SEHNR and CDR2 is FQNEAQ (reference sequence). Notes on the study in general: Only a handful of AZD1222 recipients, about six in all, had baseline seropositivity. None of the repertoires were sampled until the peak T cell response had passed. Among the donors, most were white British and more were female, and clonal diversity was possibly underestimated.

Assay used: immunoSEQ multiplex PCR; TCRdb lists only in-frame clones, some missing. The table records around 91,000 clones, more than 70% of them present only once. The origin of this receptor is an adult in good health. The sample was peripheral blood, taken on day 0 of AZD1222 vaccination. V is TRBV7-9 and J is TRBJ2-1; TRBD2 matches at 7 bases. This chain's CDR3 is CASSLFSGNEQFF. The CDR3 DNA reads as TGTGCCAGCAGCTTATTTAGCGGGAATGAGCAGTTCTTC. Together with reference TRBV7-9 and TRBJ2-1, the CDR3 gives the full variable domain: DTGVSQNPRHKITKRGQNVTFRCDPISEHNRLYWYRQTLGQGPEFLTYFQNEAQLEKSRLLSDRFSAERPKGSFSTLEIQRTEQGDSAMYLCASSLFSGNEQFFGPGTRLTVL.